This T cell receptor (beta chain) was captured in a study of blood T cell repertoires in COVID-19. Study details: The samples span acute and convalescent COVID-19 from the United States, Italy and Spain. PBMCs, B-cell-depleted T cells, or T cells were the source of the cDNA or gDNA that made up the material.

Original data processing: Nucleated cell counts were estimated from reference gene primer amplification. The data were produced by immunoSEQ multiplex PCR, yet TCRdb's version contains in-frame clones alone and is incomplete. D and trimming come from the DNA, and the V and J calls and clone size come from that table. In the table there are about 15,000 clones, approximately 78% of which are singletons. This CDR3 spans 16 amino acids. From germline, CDR1 is SGHTA and CDR2 FQGNSA. V was pared by 4 bases and J by 5 bases, with 9 bases of the junction left unmatched. The sequence was obtained from an elderly man with active or convalescent COVID-19. What was sequenced was peripheral blood. The chain links TRBV7-2 to TRBJ2-3; 10 bases match TRBD2. The CDR3 reads CASSSGTSASQDTQYF. For the CDR3, the DNA is TGTGCCAGCAGCTCCGGGACTAGCGCATCCCAAGATACGCAGTATTTT.